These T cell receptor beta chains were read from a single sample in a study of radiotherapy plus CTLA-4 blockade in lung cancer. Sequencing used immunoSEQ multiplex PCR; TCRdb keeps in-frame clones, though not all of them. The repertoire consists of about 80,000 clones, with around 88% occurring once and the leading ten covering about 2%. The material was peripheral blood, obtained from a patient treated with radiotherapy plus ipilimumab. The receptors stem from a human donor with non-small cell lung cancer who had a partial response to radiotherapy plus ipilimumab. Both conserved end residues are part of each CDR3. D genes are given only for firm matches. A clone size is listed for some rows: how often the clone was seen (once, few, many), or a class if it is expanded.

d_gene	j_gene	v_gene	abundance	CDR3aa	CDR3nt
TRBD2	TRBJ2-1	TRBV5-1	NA	CASSGGGQGVGEQFF	TGCGCCAGCAGCGGCGGGGGGCAGGGAGTAGGTGAGCAGTTCTTC
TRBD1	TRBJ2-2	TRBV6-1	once	CASSFGTANTGELFF	TGTGCCAGCAGTTTCGGGACAGCGAACACCGGGGAGCTGTTTTTT
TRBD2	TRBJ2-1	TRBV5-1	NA	CASSRRRESYNEQFF	TGCGCCAGCAGCCGCCGGCGGGAGTCCTACAATGAGCAGTTCTTC
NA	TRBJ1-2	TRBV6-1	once	CASSFADYGYTF	TGTGCCAGCAGTTTCGCGGACTATGGCTACACCTTC
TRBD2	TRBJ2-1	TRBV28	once	CASSLQGTSRTNEQFF	TGTGCCAGCAGTTTACAAGGGACTAGCCGGACGAATGAGCAGTTCTTC
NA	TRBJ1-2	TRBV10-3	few	CAISGGQNYGYTF	TGTGCCATCAGTGGAGGACAGAACTATGGCTACACCTTC
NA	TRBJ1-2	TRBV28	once	CASSFPLRSGHPYGYTF	TGTGCCAGCAGTTTCCCCCTGCGGTCGGGACACCCCTATGGCTACACCTTC
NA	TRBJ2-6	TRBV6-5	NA	CASRPGSSGANVLTF	TGTGCCAGCAGGCCAGGAAGCTCTGGGGCCAACGTCCTGACTTTC
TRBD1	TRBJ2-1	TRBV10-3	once	CAIRGTGGNEQFF	TGTGCCATCAGGGGAACAGGGGGCAATGAGCAGTTCTTC
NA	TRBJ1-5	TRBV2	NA	CASTGPTREQPQHF	TGTGCCAGCACTGGACCGACGAGGGAACAGCCCCAGCATTTT
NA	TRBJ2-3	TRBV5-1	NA	CASSLGQNTDTQYF	TGCGCCAGCAGCTTGGGGCAGAACACAGATACGCAGTATTTT
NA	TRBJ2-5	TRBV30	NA	CAWGLGRAETQYF	TGTGCCTGGGGACTCGGACGCGCGGAGACCCAGTACTTC
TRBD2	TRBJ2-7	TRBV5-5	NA	CASSPSGRAYEQYF	TGTGCCAGCAGCCCTTCCGGGAGGGCCTACGAGCAGTACTTC
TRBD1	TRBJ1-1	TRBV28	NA	CAGFRQGFTEAFF	TGTGCCGGCTTTCGACAGGGGTTCACTGAAGCTTTCTTT
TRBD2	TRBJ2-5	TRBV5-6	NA	CASSFLAGSGETQYF	TGTGCCAGCAGCTTTCTAGCGGGATCGGGGGAGACCCAGTACTTC
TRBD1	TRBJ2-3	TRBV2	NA	CASSTGGEADTQYF	TGTGCCAGCAGTACAGGGGGCGAAGCAGATACGCAGTATTTT
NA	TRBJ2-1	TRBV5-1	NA	CASSSSKVPNEQFF	TGCGCCAGCAGCTCTAGTAAAGTTCCCAATGAGCAGTTCTTC
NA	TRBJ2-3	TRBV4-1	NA	CASSQDLNSSPHTQYF	TGCGCCAGCAGCCAAGACCTCAACTCCTCGCCCCATACGCAGTATTTT
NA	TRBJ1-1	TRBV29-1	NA	CSVSGQGFFAEAFF	TGCAGCGTCTCGGGACAAGGCTTTTTCGCTGAAGCTTTCTTT
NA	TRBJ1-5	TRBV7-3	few	CASTLGAAEVRPQHF	TGTGCCAGCACCTTAGGGGCGGCCGAGGTTCGGCCCCAGCATTTT
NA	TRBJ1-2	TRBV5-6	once	CASSLWQGRGYTF	TGTGCCAGCAGCTTATGGCAGGGGCGAGGCTACACCTTC
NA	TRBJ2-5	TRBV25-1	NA	CASSGQWGLEETQYF	TGTGCCAGCAGTGGACAGTGGGGGCTGGAAGAGACCCAGTACTTC
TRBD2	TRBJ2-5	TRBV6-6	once	CASRVGLAGGETQYF	TGTGCCAGCCGCGTCGGACTAGCGGGAGGAGAGACCCAGTACTTC
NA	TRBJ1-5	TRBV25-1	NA	CASGQNSNQPQHF	TGTGCCAGCGGACAGAATAGCAATCAGCCCCAGCATTTT
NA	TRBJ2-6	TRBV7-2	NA	CASSPWGISGANVLTF	TGTGCCAGCAGCCCCTGGGGCATCTCTGGGGCCAACGTCCTGACTTTC
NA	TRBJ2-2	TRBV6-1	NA	CASRLDSATGELFF	TGTGCCAGCAGACTGGACAGTGCTACCGGGGAGCTGTTTTTT
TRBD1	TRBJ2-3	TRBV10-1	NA	CASSEIRTGPTDTQYF	TGCGCCAGCAGTGAGATCCGGACAGGGCCCACAGATACGCAGTATTTT
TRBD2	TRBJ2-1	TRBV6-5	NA	CASSSRGGYNEQFF	TGTGCCAGCAGTTCGCGGGGGGGCTACAATGAGCAGTTCTTC
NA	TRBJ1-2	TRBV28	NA	CASSLGARSYGYTF	TGTGCCAGCAGTTTAGGGGCCAGATCTTATGGCTACACCTTC
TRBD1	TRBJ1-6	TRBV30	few	CAWLPLTGGRRSPLHF	TGTGCCTGGTTACCCCTAACAGGGGGCCGTCGTTCACCCCTCCACTTT
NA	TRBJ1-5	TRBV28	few	CASRSNQPQHF	TGTGCCAGCAGATCAAATCAGCCCCAGCATTTT
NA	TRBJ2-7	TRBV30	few	CAWSGLDEQYF	TGTGCCTGGAGTGGGCTAGACGAGCAGTACTTC
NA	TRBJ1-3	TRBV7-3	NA	CASSAGTPGNTIYF	TGTGCCAGCAGCGCCGGGACACCCGGAAACACCATATATTTT
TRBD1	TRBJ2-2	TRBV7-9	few	CASSLLLRQGNTGELFF	TGTGCCAGCAGCTTATTGTTGAGACAGGGTAACACCGGGGAGCTGTTTTTT
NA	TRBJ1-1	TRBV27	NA	CASSFGRARTNTEAFF	TGTGCCAGCAGTTTTGGCAGGGCTAGGACGAACACTGAAGCTTTCTTT
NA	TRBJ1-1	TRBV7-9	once	CASSSVGALLGSEAFF	TGTGCCAGCAGCTCCGTGGGGGCCCTGCTTGGGTCTGAAGCTTTCTTT
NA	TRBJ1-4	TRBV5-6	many	CASSAGMGEKLFF	TGTGCCAGCTCCGCGGGTATGGGCGAAAAACTGTTTTTT
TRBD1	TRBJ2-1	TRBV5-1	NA	CASSQGQGTYNEQFF	TGCGCCAGCAGCCAGGGACAGGGGACCTACAATGAGCAGTTCTTC
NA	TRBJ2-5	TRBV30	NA	CAWDGTFETQYF	TGTGCCTGGGACGGGACATTCGAGACCCAGTACTTC
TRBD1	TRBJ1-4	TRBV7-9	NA	CASSQGARANEKLFF	TGTGCCAGCAGCCAGGGGGCGCGTGCTAATGAAAAACTGTTTTTT
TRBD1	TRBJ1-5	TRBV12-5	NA	CASGLQGNQPQHF	TGTGCTAGTGGGCTACAGGGGAATCAGCCCCAGCATTTT
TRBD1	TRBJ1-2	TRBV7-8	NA	CASSLSSTGYYGYTF	TGTGCCAGCAGCTTAAGTTCGACAGGGTACTATGGCTACACCTTC
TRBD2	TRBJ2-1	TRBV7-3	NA	CASSFAGTSYNEQFF	TGTGCCAGCAGCTTCGCCGGGACTAGCTACAATGAGCAGTTCTTC
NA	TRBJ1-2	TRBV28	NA	CASSPKGLPQNRGYTF	TGTGCCAGCAGTCCAAAGGGGCTCCCACAGAATCGTGGCTACACCTTC
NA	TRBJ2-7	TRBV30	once	CAWSLAHEQYF	TGTGCCTGGAGTTTAGCCCACGAGCAGTACTTC
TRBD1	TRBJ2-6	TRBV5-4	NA	CASSSGQGGSGANVLTF	TGTGCCAGCAGCTCCGGACAGGGGGGCTCTGGGGCCAACGTCCTGACTTTC
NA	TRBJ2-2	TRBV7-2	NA	CASGPQTGELFF	TGTGCCAGCGGCCCCCAAACCGGGGAGCTGTTTTTT
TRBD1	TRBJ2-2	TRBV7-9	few	CASSLGQGATGELFF	TGTGCCAGCAGCCTGGGACAGGGGGCGACCGGGGAGCTGTTTTTT
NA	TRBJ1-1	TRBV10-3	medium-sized	CAISDLGSITEAFF	TGTGCCATCAGTGACCTTGGTAGCATAACTGAAGCTTTCTTT
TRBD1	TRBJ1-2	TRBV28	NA	CASRGQGAGGYTF	TGTGCCAGCAGGGGACAGGGGGCTGGTGGCTACACCTTC
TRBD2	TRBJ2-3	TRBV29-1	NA	CSVEETSGSTDTQYF	TGCAGCGTTGAAGAGACTAGCGGGAGTACAGATACGCAGTATTTT
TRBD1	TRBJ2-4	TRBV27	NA	CASSSGGRAKNIQYF	TGTGCCAGCAGCTCAGGGGGTCGGGCCAAAAACATTCAGTACTTC
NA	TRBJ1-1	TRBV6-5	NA	CASSYRQGSTEAFF	TGTGCCAGCAGTTATCGTCAGGGATCAACTGAAGCTTTCTTT
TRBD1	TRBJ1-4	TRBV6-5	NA	CASRSTGQGGEKLFF	TGTGCCAGCAGATCGACCGGACAGGGAGGTGAAAAACTGTTTTTT
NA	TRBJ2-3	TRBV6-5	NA	CASSYYPQGSRTQYF	TGTGCCAGCAGTTACTATCCCCAGGGGTCTCGTACGCAGTATTTT
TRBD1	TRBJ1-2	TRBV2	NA	CASTPAGTGGKNYGYTF	TGTGCCAGCACCCCTGCCGGGACAGGGGGTAAGAATTATGGCTACACCTTC
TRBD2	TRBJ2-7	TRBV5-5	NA	CASSQSGRGRYEQYF	TGTGCCAGCAGCCAGAGCGGGAGAGGTCGGTACGAGCAGTACTTC
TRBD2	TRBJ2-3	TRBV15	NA	CATSRGLAGYTDTQYF	TGTGCCACCAGCAGAGGGCTAGCGGGTTACACAGATACGCAGTATTTT
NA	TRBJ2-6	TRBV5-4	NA	CASSQEEGAGANVLTF	TGTGCCAGCAGCCAAGAGGAAGGAGCTGGGGCCAACGTCCTGACTTTC